This record looks at one T cell receptor beta chain sequence and its context. Its antigen is as yet unknown. Each CDR3 protein gets one entry after TCRdb re-called the 5' RACE reads with MiXCR. The sample has about 220,000 distinct CDR3 sequences, approximately 7.4% seen once. This sample stems from a study of CD8 T cells in ankylosing spondylitis. Whole-study findings and limits: A TCR beta motif of under 10 highly homologous variants appeared characteristic of ankylosing spondylitis blood.

The germline V and J ends were trimmed by 10 bases and 10 bases, with 16 bases remaining between them. The CDR3 extends over 12 amino acids. CDR1 is MDHEN, CDR2 SYDVKM, per germline. The chain has TRBV28 and TRBJ2-2, with D tentatively TRBD1 (6 bases). The material sequenced was blood, either unsorted or a sorted T cell fraction (not recorded which). The sequence derives from a male donor with ankylosing spondylitis. The CDR3 spells CAIRGGPTELFF. The CDR3 nucleotides read TGTGCCATCCGAGGGGGACCTACGGAGCTGTTTTTT.